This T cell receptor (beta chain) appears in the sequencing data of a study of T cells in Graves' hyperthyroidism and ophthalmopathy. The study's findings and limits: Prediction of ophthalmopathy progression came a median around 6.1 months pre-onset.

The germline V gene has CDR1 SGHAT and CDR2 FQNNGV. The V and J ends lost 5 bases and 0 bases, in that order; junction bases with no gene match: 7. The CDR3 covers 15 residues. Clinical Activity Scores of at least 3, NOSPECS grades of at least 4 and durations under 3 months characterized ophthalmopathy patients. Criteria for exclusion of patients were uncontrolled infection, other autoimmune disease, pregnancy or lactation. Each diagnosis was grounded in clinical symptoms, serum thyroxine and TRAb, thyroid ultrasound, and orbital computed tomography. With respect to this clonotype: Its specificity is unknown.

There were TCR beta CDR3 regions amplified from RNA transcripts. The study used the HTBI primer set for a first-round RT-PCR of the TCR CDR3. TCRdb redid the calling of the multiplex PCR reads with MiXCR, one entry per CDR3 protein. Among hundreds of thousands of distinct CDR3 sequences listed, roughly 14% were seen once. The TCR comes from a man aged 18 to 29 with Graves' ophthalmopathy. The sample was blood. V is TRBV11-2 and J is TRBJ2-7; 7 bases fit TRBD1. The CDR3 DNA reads TGTGCCAGCAGCCCGGGACAGCCGAGCTCCTACGAGCAGTACTTC. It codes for CASSPGQPSSYEQYF. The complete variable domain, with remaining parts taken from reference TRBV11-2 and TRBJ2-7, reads EAGVAQSPRYKIIEKRQSVAFWCNPISGHATLYWYQQILGQGPKLLIQFQNNGVVDDSQLPKDRFSAERLKGVDSTLKIQPAKLEDSAVYLCASSPGQPSSYEQYFGPGTRLTVT.